This TCR beta chain was recovered during a study of CD8 T cells in Susac syndrome. Trimming stripped 2 bases from V and 5 bases from J, with 12 bases between. The CDR3 runs 14 residues. Germline V gives CDR1 MNHEY, CDR2 SVGEGT. Random hexamers were used to reverse transcribe the RNA input (about 0.45 to 1 ug). Via MiXCR, TCRdb re-called the immunoSEQ multiplex PCR reads, giving one row per CDR3 protein. The table lists 150,000 to 200,000 distinct CDR3 sequences, 94% of them singletons. The material sequenced was CD4+ T cells from PBMCs. The receptor was isolated from a human donor with Susac syndrome. This chain links TRBV6-2 or TRBV6-3 with TRBJ2-5; D is perhaps TRBD1 (6 bases). The CDR3 DNA sequence: TGTGCCAGCAGTTACGACAGGCCAACGGAGACCCAGTACTTC. Protein product: CASSYDRPTETQYF.